This passage covers 12 T cell receptor beta chains from one sample sequenced in a study of PD-L1 blockade in urothelial cancer. Profiled with immunoSEQ multiplex PCR; TCRdb holds only in-frame clones, not every one. The sample has 40,000 or so clones, 80% to 90% seen once; the top ten hold about 23%. As to time point: peripheral blood 6 weeks after treatment start. This sample comprised PBMCs, obtained around atezolizumab (anti-PD-L1) treatment. Every receptor here comes from a man aged 55 to 70 with urothelial cancer.

V gene TRBV30 combines with J gene TRBJ2-1, with a possible D match to TRBD1 (6 bases). Trimming removed 0 bases at V and 6 bases at J, with 12 bases between. Germline values: CDR1 GTSNPN, CDR2 SVGIG (reference sequence). This CDR3 contains 14 residues. CDR3 amino acids: CAWSVSSRGNEQFF. The CDR3 DNA reads TGTGCCTGGAGTGTGTCCTCCAGGGGCAATGAGCAGTTCTTC.

This clone was seen a single time. The gene calls are TRBV30 and TRBJ1-5; a possible D gene is TRBD1 (5 bases). The V gene's germline CDR1 is GTSNPN and CDR2 SVGIG (reference sequence). The CDR3 extends over 14 amino acids. Trimming pared 0 bases from V and 4 bases from J, leaving 10 bases between. Here the CDR3 DNA reads TGTGCCTGGAGTGTATCGTCAGGGAATCAGCCCCAGCATTTT. Translating it yields CAWSVSSGNQPQHF.

The chain carries TRBV2 and TRBJ1-3; TRBD1 is a possible D gene (5 bases). The CDR3 covers 14 residues. Germline values: CDR1 SNHLY, CDR2 FYNNEI. V was cut by 2 bases and J by 2 bases, with 7 bases left in between. Written as DNA, the CDR3 is TGTGCCAGCAGTGAACCCAGGGCTGGAAACACCATATATTTT. Protein: CASSEPRAGNTIYF. Based on the CDR3 plus reference TRBV2 and TRBJ1-3, the full variable domain is EPEVTQTPSHQVTQMGQEVILRCVPISNHLYFYWYRQILGQKVEFLVSFYNNEISEKSEIFDDQFSVERPDGSNFTLKIRSTKLEDSAMYFCASSEPRAGNTIYFGEGSWLTVV.

This clone was counted once. V and J are TRBV7-9 and TRBJ1-4; TRBD1 agrees at 10 bases. The CDR3 contains 15 residues. Germline V gene data show CDR1 as SEHNR and CDR2 as FQNEAQ (reference sequence). J lost 6 bases, V lost 1 base, and 2 bases had no gene match. CDR3 protein: CASSLEGQGDEKLFF. The CDR3 DNA sequence: TGTGCCAGCAGCTTAGAAGGACAGGGGGATGAAAAACTGTTTTTT.

This chain joins TRBV5-5 and TRBJ2-5; 8 bases are a match to TRBD2. The CDR3 spans 14 residues. Germline CDR1 is SGHKS and CDR2 is YYEKEE (reference sequence). V was clipped by 4 bases and J by 3 bases; unmatched bases: 5. The CDR3 DNA is TGTGCCAGCAGCCGGGGGACTAGGGAAGAGACCCAGTACTTC. This gives the protein CASSRGTREETQYF.

This chain joins TRBV6-1 and TRBJ1-6; 7 bases match TRBD1. The V segment lost 5 bases and the J segment 4 bases; nucleotides outside the gene matches: 5. CDR1 MNHNS and CDR2 SASEGT come from the germline V gene. The CDR3 is 15 residues long. The CDR3 here is CASSLLDRYNSPLHF. In DNA form, the CDR3 reads TGTGCCAGCAGTCTCCTGGACAGGTATAATTCACCCCTCCACTTT.

The chain combines TRBV4-2 with TRBJ2-6; 7 bases are a match to TRBD1. Germline V lookup: CDR1 LGHNA, CDR2 YNFKEQ. V was pared by 3 bases and J by 2 bases, with 7 bases of the junction left unmatched. The CDR3 covers 17 residues. CDR3 nucleotide sequence: TGTGCCAGCAGCCAGCTGACAGGGCCCCCTGGGGCCAACGTCCTGACTTTC. Its translation: CASSQLTGPPGANVLTF.

This chain joins TRBV11-2 and TRBJ2-5; TRBD1 agrees at 9 bases. The junction had 2 bases not matched to a gene; V was cut back by 5 bases and J by 1 base. CDR1 and CDR2 from the germline V gene are SGHAT and FQNNGV. This CDR3 contains 14 residues. In DNA form, the CDR3 reads TGTGCCAGCAGCAAACAGGGGGCCCAAGAGACCCAGTACTTC. Protein sequence: CASSKQGAQETQYF. The full variable domain, in which reference TRBV11-2 and TRBJ2-5 provide the parts outside the CDR3, is EAGVAQSPRYKIIEKRQSVAFWCNPISGHATLYWYQQILGQGPKLLIQFQNNGVVDDSQLPKDRFSAERLKGVDSTLKIQPAKLEDSAVYLCASSKQGAQETQYFGPGTRLLVL.

The rearrangement joins TRBV7-2 to TRBJ2-5, with TRBD2 matching over 14 bases. The CDR3 has 17 amino acids. Germline loops: CDR1 SGHTA, CDR2 FQGNSA. V was pared by 6 bases and J by 1 base, with 7 bases of the junction left unmatched. The CDR3 region has the DNA TGTGCCAGCAGACGGGGACTAGCGGGGGACCGCCAAGAGACCCAGTACTTC. Residues: CASRRGLAGDRQETQYF.

The CDR3 loop reads CASSTRLAGGTYNEQFF. The CDR3 region has the DNA TGTGCCAGTAGTACCAGACTAGCGGGGGGAACCTACAATGAGCAGTTCTTC. This chain links TRBV19 with TRBJ2-1; TRBD2 aligns across 13 bases. Unmatched junction bases numbered 5, after V lost 4 bases and J lost 2 bases. The CDR3 length is 17 residues. Germline V gene lookup returns CDR1 LNHDA and CDR2 SQIVND (reference sequence).

This clone was counted a single time. The chain carries TRBV6-5 and TRBJ1-2; 9 bases agree with TRBD1. The CDR3 spans 14 residues. Germline CDR1 is MNHEY and CDR2 is SVGAGI. With 5 bases clipped from V and 0 bases from J, the junction kept 1 base outside the gene matches. CDR3 sequence: CASSDRGSNYGYTF. CDR3 nucleotides: TGTGCCAGCAGTGACAGGGGGTCTAACTATGGCTACACCTTC.

This clone was detected once. This sequence joins TRBV5-1 and TRBJ2-3; possible D gene TRBD2, 5 bases. The V end was cut by 4 bases, the J end by 3 bases, with 21 bases between. CDR1 SGHRS and CDR2 YFSETQ come from the germline V gene. CDR3 length: 17 amino acids. The CDR3 DNA sequence: TGCGCCAGCAGCCGAACGACAACTAGTGGCATGACAGATACGCAGTATTTT. Protein product: CASSRTTTSGMTDTQYF.